This TCR beta chain emerged from a study of blood T cell repertoires in COVID-19. Across the whole study: From the United States, Italy and Spain came samples of acute and convalescent COVID-19.

This CDR3 region has 13 residues. Germline V CDR1 and CDR2: SGHRS, YFSETQ. Trimming removed 0 bases from V and 7 bases from J, with 8 bases in between. Original processing methods: Amplifying reference gene primers gave estimates of nucleated cell counts. Using immunoSEQ multiplex PCR, the repertoire was profiled, and TCRdb retains in-frame clones only, with some absent. That table is the source of V, J and clone size, and D and trimming were worked out from the DNA. Of fewer than 200,000 clones listed, 70% to 85% are singletons. Sequencing used peripheral blood. The genes are TRBV5-1 and TRBJ2-1; D not resolved. The TCR sequence derives from a middle-aged woman with COVID-19, enrolled during active disease. CDR3 loop: CASSLAVTNEQFF. CDR3 bases: TGCGCCAGCAGCTTGGCGGTAACGAATGAGCAGTTCTTC. The variable domain in full, completed from reference TRBV5-1 and TRBJ2-1, reads KAGVTQTPRYLIKTRGQQVTLSCSPISGHRSVSWYQQTPGQGLQFLFEYFSETQRNKGNFPGRFSGRQFSNSRSEMNVSTLELGDSALYLCASSLAVTNEQFFGPGTRLTVL.